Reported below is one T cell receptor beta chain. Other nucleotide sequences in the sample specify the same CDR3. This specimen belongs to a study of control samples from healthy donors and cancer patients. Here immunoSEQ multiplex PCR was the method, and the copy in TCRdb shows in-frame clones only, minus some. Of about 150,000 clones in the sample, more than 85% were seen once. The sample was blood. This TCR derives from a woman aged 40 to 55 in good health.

The CDR3, as DNA: TGTGCCAGCAGCCCCCTTAATTCACCCCTCCACTTT. Encoded protein: CASSPLNSPLHF. The chain uses TRBV12-3 or TRBV12-4 and TRBJ1-6, with D uncertain. This CDR3 comprises 12 residues. Trimming took off 6 bases at V and 6 bases at J, with 6 bases between the two ends.